The 9 T cell receptor beta chains in this list originate from one sample, sequenced in a study of Graves' ophthalmopathy and Graves' hyperthyroidism (dated by TCRdb to 2017 to 2018). Sequencing was performed on an Illumina HiSeq 2000. For repertoire sequencing, TCR beta CDR3 regions were amplified from RNA transcripts. The first round was an RT-PCR using HTBI primers with the Qiagen OneStep RT-PCR kit, and this first round was followed by a second-round multiplex PCR, then size selection and purification. The raw public reads went through TCRdb reprocessing: fastp at Q25, MiXCR clone calling, in-frame beta chains kept. CDR3 protein duplicates are merged, each entry listing the most common genes and DNA. Across this sample there are about 210,000 distinct CDR3 sequences, with just under 30% seen only once. Approximately 8.6% of the sample is taken by the ten largest. The specimen was peripheral blood. Receptor source: a man aged 45-60 years with Graves' ophthalmopathy. Donor details come from another sample of the same person, matched by shared clones.

The chain is built from TRBV28 and TRBJ1-1, with D maybe TRBD1 (6 bases). Between the trimmed V and J ends, which lost 8 bases and 0 bases, there was a span of 28 bases. The CDR3 has 19 amino acids. In germline, CDR1 is MDHEN, CDR2 SYDVKM. CDR3 sequence reads: CASGGLMGQWGGLNTEAFF. The CDR3 DNA sequence: TGTGCCAGCGGGGGCCTAATGGGGCAGTGGGGCGGATTGAACACTGAAGCTTTCTTT.

This clonotype was counted many times. An end of the junction does not agree with germline; a read error may underlie this. The chain combines TRBV14 with TRBJ2-5; tentatively, D is TRBD1 (5 bases). There are 15 residues in the CDR3. From germline, CDR1 is SGHDN and CDR2 FVKESK. The CDR3 spells CANSQDRRQQETQYF. DNA of the CDR3: TGTGCCAACAGCCAAGATCGGAGACAGCAAGAGACCCAGTACTTC.

This clonotype has only a few counts. The rearrangement uses TRBV15 and TRBJ1-1; no clear D gene. This CDR3 comprises 13 residues. Trimming pared 1 base from V and 0 bases from J, leaving 3 bases between. CDR1 is LNHNV and CDR2 is YYDKDF in the germline V gene (reference sequence). CDR3 DNA: TGTGCCACCAGCAGAGCGGTGAACACTGAAGCTTTCTTT. This encodes CATSRAVNTEAFF.

This clonotype was observed many times. This rearrangement joins TRBV4-3 to TRBJ1-1, with a possible D match to TRBD1 (6 bases). The germline V gene encodes CDR1 LGHNA and CDR2 YSLEER. V lost 4 bases and J 1 base, leaving 16 bases between the germline ends. There are 16 residues in the CDR3. DNA for the CDR3: TGCGCCAGCAGCCTTAACCCACGGACAGCGAACACTGAAGCTTTCTTT. Translated: CASSLNPRTANTEAFF.

The chain combines TRBV11-1 with TRBJ2-2; TRBD2 matches at 8 bases. Germline assignment: CDR1 SGHAT and CDR2 FQDESV (reference sequence). The CDR3 length is 14 residues. The ends lost 6 bases at V and 6 bases at J; junction bases unmatched: 6. This CDR3 reads CASRTGGLAGELFF. CDR3 sequence (DNA): TGTGCCAGCAGAACGGGAGGGCTCGCCGGGGAGCTGTTTTTT.

This clonotype was detected many times. V usage is TRBV6-2 or TRBV6-3 and J usage is TRBJ2-7; unclear D gene. The CDR3 totals 13 residues. The germline V gene has CDR1 MNHEY and CDR2 SVGEGT. V lost 2 bases to trimming and J lost 3 bases, with 8 bases between them. Here the CDR3 reads CASSYNPSYEQYF. The CDR3 DNA follows: TGTGCCAGCAGTTACAACCCAAGCTACGAGCAGTACTTC.

The chain joins TRBV5-1 to TRBJ2-5; TRBD2 is a possible D gene (5 bases). The germline V gene has CDR1 SGHRS and CDR2 YFSETQ. Trimming cost V 4 bases and J 4 bases, with 17 bases left between them. This CDR3 region has 15 residues. The CDR3: CASSQGGSGVETQYF. The DNA for the CDR3 is TGCGCCAGCAGCCAAGGAGGAAGCGGTGTAGAGACCCAGTACTTC.

This clonotype showed up many times. The chain recombines TRBV19 with TRBJ1-1, with a weak D call TRBD1 (5 bases). Trimming pared 5 bases from V and 4 bases from J, leaving 17 bases between. The germline V gene has CDR1 LNHDA and CDR2 SQIVND (reference sequence). This CDR3 is 15 amino acids long. The CDR3 DNA follows: TGTGCCAGTAGTGCTCACTCGGGGCCGGCCACTGAAGCTTTCTTT. As protein: CASSAHSGPATEAFF.

This clonotype showed up just once. J is TRBJ1-1 and V is TRBV6-5, with D unclear. The CDR3 runs 12 residues. The V gene lost 4 bases and the J gene lost 12 bases, with 15 bases spanning the gap. CDR1 MNHEY and CDR2 SVGAGI come from the germline V gene. In DNA form, the CDR3 reads TGTGCCAGCAGTTTAAGGCAGGTATTAACTTTCTTT. As protein: CASSLRQVLTFF.